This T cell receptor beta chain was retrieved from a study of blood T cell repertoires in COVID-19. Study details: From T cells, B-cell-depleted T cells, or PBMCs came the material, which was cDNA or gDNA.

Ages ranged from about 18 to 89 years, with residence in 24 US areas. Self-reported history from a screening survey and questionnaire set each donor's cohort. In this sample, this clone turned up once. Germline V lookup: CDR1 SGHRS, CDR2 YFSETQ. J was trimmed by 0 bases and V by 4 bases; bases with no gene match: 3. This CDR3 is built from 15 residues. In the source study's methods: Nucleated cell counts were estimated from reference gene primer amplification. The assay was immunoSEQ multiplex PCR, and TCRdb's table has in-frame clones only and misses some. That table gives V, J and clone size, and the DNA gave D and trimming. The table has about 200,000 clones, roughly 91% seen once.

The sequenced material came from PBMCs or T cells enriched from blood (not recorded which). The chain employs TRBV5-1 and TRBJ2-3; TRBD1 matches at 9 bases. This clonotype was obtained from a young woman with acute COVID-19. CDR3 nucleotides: TGCGCCAGCAGCACCGGACAGGGGAGCACAGATACGCAGTATTTT. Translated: CASSTGQGSTDTQYF.